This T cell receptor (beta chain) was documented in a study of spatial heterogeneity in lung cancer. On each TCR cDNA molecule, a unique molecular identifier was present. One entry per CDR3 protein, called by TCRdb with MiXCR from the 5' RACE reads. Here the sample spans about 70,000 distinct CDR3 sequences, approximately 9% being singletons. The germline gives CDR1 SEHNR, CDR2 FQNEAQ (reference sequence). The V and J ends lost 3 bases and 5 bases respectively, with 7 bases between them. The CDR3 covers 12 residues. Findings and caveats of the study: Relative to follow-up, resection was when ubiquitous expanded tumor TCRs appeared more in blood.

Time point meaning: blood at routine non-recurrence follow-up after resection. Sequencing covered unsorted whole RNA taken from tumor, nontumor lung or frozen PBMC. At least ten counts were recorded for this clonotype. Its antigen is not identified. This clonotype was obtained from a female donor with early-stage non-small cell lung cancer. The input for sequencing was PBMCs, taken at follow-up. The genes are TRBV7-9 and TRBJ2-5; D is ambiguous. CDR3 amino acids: CASSFWIETQYF. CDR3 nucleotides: TGTGCCAGCAGCTTCTGGATTGAGACCCAGTACTTC.